This TCR beta chain comes out of a study of blood T cell repertoires in COVID-19. About the research overall: The cDNA or gDNA used as material had been derived from T cells, B-cell-depleted T cells, or PBMCs.

Participants reported their clinical history, and cohort assignment relied on those reports. Within 2 weeks of study entry, exposed participants had contacted a PCR-confirmed or clinician-diagnosed COVID-19 case. Trimming removed 1 base at V and 1 base at J, with 8 bases between. In germline, CDR1 is SGHRS, CDR2 YFSETQ. This CDR3 comprises 15 residues. How the authors handled the data: Scientists estimated how many nucleated cells there were by amplifying reference gene primers. Profiled with immunoSEQ multiplex PCR; TCRdb holds only in-frame clones, not every one. The V and J calls and clone size are taken from that table; D and trimming were inferred from the DNA. The repertoire holds a few hundred thousand clones, with approximately 93% as singletons.

The sequenced material came from PBMCs or T cells enriched from blood (not recorded which). This chain uses TRBV5-1 with TRBJ2-2; D may be TRBD1 (5 bases). This sequence originates from a middle-aged woman who had been exposed to COVID-19. This chain's CDR3 is CASSLLQGNTGELFF. The CDR3, as DNA: TGCGCCAGCAGCTTGCTGCAGGGGAACACCGGGGAGCTGTTTTTT. The whole variable domain, remainder taken from reference TRBV5-1 and TRBJ2-2, is KAGVTQTPRYLIKTRGQQVTLSCSPISGHRSVSWYQQTPGQGLQFLFEYFSETQRNKGNFPGRFSGRQFSNSRSEMNVSTLELGDSALYLCASSLLQGNTGELFFGEGSRLTVL.